These 25 T cell receptor beta chains originate from one sample sequenced in a study of blood T cell repertoires in COVID-19. The table came from immunoSEQ multiplex PCR; TCRdb's copy has only in-frame clones and leaves some out. The sample has around 140,000 clones, approximately 90% seen once; the top ten hold roughly 18%. The sample comprised peripheral blood. Source of these receptors: a man in his fifties with active or convalescent COVID-19.

The chain links TRBV27 to TRBJ2-7; D gene uncertain. Trimming took off 6 bases at V and 2 bases at J, with 11 bases between the two ends. The V gene's germline CDR1 is MNHEY and CDR2 SMNVEV (reference sequence). There are 13 residues in the CDR3. DNA for the CDR3: TGTGCCAGCAGCCAAGACTTGGCCTACGAGCAGTACTTC. Amino acids: CASSQDLAYEQYF.

This chain links TRBV12-3 or TRBV12-4 with TRBJ2-5; 9 bases agree with TRBD1. Trimming took 4 bases from V and 5 from J; bases not matched to a gene: 2. The CDR3 consists of 13 residues. The CDR3, as DNA: TGTGCCAGCAGTTGGGACAGGGAGGAGACCCAGTACTTC. Amino acid sequence: CASSWDREETQYF.

This clone was observed a handful of times. Other DNA variants within this sample encode the same CDR3. The rearrangement joins TRBV29-1 to TRBJ1-1, with 7 bases aligning to TRBD1. V was pared by 3 bases and J by 3 bases, with 4 bases of the junction left unmatched. The V gene's germline CDR1 is SQVTM and CDR2 ANQGSEA. The CDR3 runs 13 residues. CDR3 residues: CSVDRGPDTEAFF. The DNA for the CDR3 is TGCAGCGTTGATAGGGGGCCGGACACTGAAGCTTTCTTT.

The chain combines TRBV6-5 with TRBJ2-2, with D unresolved. This CDR3 contains 13 residues. V was clipped by 7 bases and J by 7 bases, with 13 bases between them. Germline V gene data show CDR1 as MNHEY and CDR2 as SVGAGI. Here the CDR3 DNA reads TGTGCCAGCAACTTCTTTAGTGACGGGGAGCTGTTTTTT. It is translated as CASNFFSDGELFF.

The chain uses TRBV19 and TRBJ2-5, with 14 positions matching TRBD2. CDR1 and CDR2 (germline): LNHDA, SQIVND (reference sequence). V gave up 9 bases and J gave up 5 bases; unmatched junction bases: 5. The CDR3 length is 14 residues. CDR3 in DNA: TGTGCCAGCCGGACTAGCGGGGGGAAGGAGACCCAGTACTTC. Encoded protein: CASRTSGGKETQYF.

This chain connects TRBV10-3 to TRBJ2-1; a possible D gene is TRBD1 (7 bases). Trimming removed 6 bases from V and 2 bases from J, with 14 bases in between. Germline-derived CDR1 and CDR2 are ENHRY and SYGVKD. The CDR3 is 15 residues long. CDR3 DNA sequence: TGTGCCATCAGAGTTACAGGGGAGGCCTACAATGAGCAGTTCTTC. As protein: CAIRVTGEAYNEQFF.

This clone has more than one count but fewer than ten. The V and J genes are TRBV7-2 and TRBJ2-7; TRBD2 matches at 10 bases. The trim removed 5 bases at V and 4 bases at J, leaving 14 bases unmatched. Per germline, CDR1 SGHTA and CDR2 FQGNSA. The CDR3 totals 17 residues. The CDR3 DNA follows: TGTGCCAGCAGCACCTCTAGCGGGAGTCGTTGGAGGTACGAGCAGTACTTC. This sequence encodes CASSTSSGSRWRYEQYF. Supplemented by reference TRBV7-2 and TRBJ2-7, the full variable domain reads GAGVSQSPSNKVTEKGKDVELRCDPISGHTALYWYRQSLGQGLEFLIYFQGNSAPDKSGLPSDRFSAERTGGSVSTLTIQRTQQEDSAVYLCASSTSSGSRWRYEQYFGPGTRLTVT.

This chain uses TRBV6-5 with TRBJ2-5; 14 bases match TRBD2. The germline CDR1 and CDR2 sequences are MNHEY and SVGAGI. CDR3 length equals 14 residues. With 6 bases clipped from V and 5 bases from J, the junction kept 2 bases outside the gene matches. The CDR3 here is CASRGLAGEETQYF. The DNA for the CDR3 is TGTGCCAGCAGGGGACTAGCGGGGGAGGAGACCCAGTACTTC.

Written as DNA, the CDR3 is TGTGCCAGCAGCTTAGCAGGGGCGGGGAAAACCTACGAGCAGTACTTC. Translation gives CASSLAGAGKTYEQYF. This rearrangement joins TRBV7-9 to TRBJ2-7; possible D gene TRBD2, 6 bases. Trimming shortened V by 0 bases and J by 2 bases, and 14 bases separated the two germline ends. The CDR3 has 16 amino acids. Germline assignment: CDR1 SEHNR and CDR2 FQNEAQ (reference sequence).

V and J are TRBV3-1 (or the pseudogene TRBV3-2) and TRBJ2-1; 7 nucleotides agree with TRBD1. The CDR3 spans 18 residues. Per germline, CDR1 LGHDT and CDR2 YNNKEL (reference sequence). The junction had 13 bases not matched to a gene; V was cut back by 0 bases and J by 5 bases. CDR3 in amino acids: CASSQDPGRGTEHNEQFF. CDR3 nucleotides: TGTGCCAGCAGCCAAGATCCCGGTCGTGGGACAGAACACAATGAGCAGTTCTTC.

This chain links TRBV5-6 with TRBJ1-3; D unclear. The CDR3 has 13 residues. Germline-derived CDR1 and CDR2 are SGHDT and YYEEEE. With 5 bases removed from V and 7 bases from J, the gap between germline ends came to 13 bases. Here the CDR3 reads CASSSDPGNTIYF. CDR3 nucleotides: TGTGCCAGCAGTTCGGACCCGGGGAACACCATATATTTT.

This chain joins TRBV6-5 and TRBJ2-7; 7 bases align to TRBD1. With V trimmed by 2 bases and J by 7 bases, 8 bases remained unmatched. Germline V gives CDR1 MNHEY, CDR2 SVGAGI. There are 14 residues in the CDR3. CDR3 nucleotides: TGTGCCAGCAGTTACGCTAAGACAGGGCGAGAGCAGTACTTC. Its protein is CASSYAKTGREQYF.

The chain employs TRBV5-6 and TRBJ1-5; the match to TRBD1 covers 7 bases. The CDR3 consists of 16 residues. Germline CDR1 is SGHDT and CDR2 is YYEEEE. The V segment lost 3 bases and the J segment 2 bases; nucleotides outside the gene matches: 8. DNA of the CDR3: TGTGCCAGCAGCTCAATGACAGGGTTGGGCAATCAGCCCCAGCATTTT. Residues: CASSSMTGLGNQPQHF.

This CDR3 is CASSTGLAEQNEQFF. In DNA, the CDR3 is TGCGCCAGCAGCACCGGACTAGCGGAACAAAATGAGCAGTTCTTC. The chain is built from TRBV5-1 and TRBJ2-1, with 10 positions matching TRBD2. Trimming cost V 4 bases and J 7 bases; bases outside gene matches: 8. CDR3 length equals 15 residues. The germline V gene encodes CDR1 SGHRS and CDR2 YFSETQ.

The chain is built from TRBV15 and TRBJ2-7; 10 bases fit TRBD2. The germline gives CDR1 LNHNV, CDR2 YYDKDF (reference sequence). V gave up 4 bases and J gave up 3 bases; unmatched junction bases: 6. There are 15 residues in the CDR3. The CDR3 bases are TGTGCCACCAGCATGAGACTAGCGGGTGTCTACGAGCAGTACTTC. Translated, it gives CATSMRLAGVYEQYF.

The chain recombines TRBV2 with TRBJ2-7; tentatively, D is TRBD1 (6 bases). Germline V gene lookup returns CDR1 SNHLY and CDR2 FYNNEI. The ends were cut back, 6 bases at V and 6 bases at J, with 18 bases in the middle. This CDR3 has 14 amino acids. The CDR3, as DNA: TGTGCCAGCAGAGGATTACAGGGAACGGGCGAGCAGTACTTC. It yields the protein CASRGLQGTGEQYF.

This clone came up once. This sequence joins TRBV6-5 and TRBJ1-2; D is uncertain. Trimming pared 0 bases from V and 6 bases from J, leaving 11 bases between. The CDR3 runs to 14 residues. Germline-derived CDR1 and CDR2 are MNHEY and SVGAGI. The CDR3: CASSYSRGIDGYTF. In nucleotides, the CDR3 is TGTGCCAGCAGTTACTCGCGGGGAATAGATGGCTACACCTTC.

This clone has just one count. The chain is built from TRBV29-1 and TRBJ1-3, with D maybe TRBD1 (5 bases). Looked up from germline, CDR1 is SQVTM and CDR2 is ANQGSEA. This CDR3 is built from 14 residues. The V and J ends lost 4 bases and 1 base respectively, with 11 bases between them. The DNA for the CDR3 is TGCAGCGTTGGGGGCAGTACGTCTGGAAACACCATATATTTT. Translation: CSVGGSTSGNTIYF.

The chain joins TRBV4-1 to TRBJ1-5; D is undetermined. Trimming cost V 0 bases and J 0 bases, with 15 bases left between them. The V gene's germline CDR1 is MGHRA and CDR2 YSYEKL. The CDR3 sequence is 18 residues long. CDR3 protein: CASSQEDASDYSNQPQHF. In nucleotides, the CDR3 is TGCGCCAGCAGCCAAGAAGATGCGTCAGACTATAGCAATCAGCCCCAGCATTTT.

The chain carries TRBV12-3 or TRBV12-4 and TRBJ2-5; 8 bases align to TRBD1. CDR3 length equals 12 residues. V was clipped by 6 bases and J by 3 bases; unmatched bases: 0. CDR3 sequence reads: CASRGQEETQYF. Written as DNA, the CDR3 is TGTGCCAGCAGGGGACAGGAAGAGACCCAGTACTTC.

This sequence joins TRBV5-6 and TRBJ1-2, with a weak D call TRBD1 (6 bases). The CDR3 contains 15 residues. Trimming left V 0 bases short and J 1 base short, with 10 bases between. Germline CDR1 reads SGHDT; CDR2 reads YYEEEE. CDR3 bases: TGTGCCAGCAGCTTGGCCTACAGGGTTAACTATGGCTACACCTTC. It codes for CASSLAYRVNYGYTF.

This chain uses TRBV18 with TRBJ2-3; 8 bases agree with TRBD1. The trim removed 3 bases at V and 5 bases at J, leaving 4 bases unmatched. Germline V CDR1 and CDR2: KGHSH, LQKENI. This CDR3 has 14 amino acids. CDR3 sequence reads: CASSPRGQGDTQYF. Written as DNA, the CDR3 is TGTGCCAGCTCACCCAGGGGGCAAGGAGATACGCAGTATTTT.

The chain combines TRBV10-1 with TRBJ1-5; a weak D match, TRBD1 (6 bases). Trimming pared 9 bases from V and 2 bases from J, leaving 32 bases between. The CDR3 sequence is 20 residues long. Germline loops: CDR1 WNHNN, CDR2 SYGVQD (reference sequence). For the CDR3, the DNA is TGCGCCAGAAAAACCCTTACAGGGCCTTATCCCCTACCGGGCAATCAGCCCCAGCATTTT. Translation: CARKTLTGPYPLPGNQPQHF.

This clone has only one observation. The V gene is TRBV7-2, the J gene TRBJ2-2; 7 bases fit TRBD2. CDR3 size: 17 residues. The V segment lost 1 base and the J segment 4 bases; nucleotides outside the gene matches: 9. Per germline, CDR1 SGHTA and CDR2 FQGNSA. In DNA form, the CDR3 reads TGTGCCAGCAGCTTAGTGGCGGGAGTATTCTCCACCGGGGAGCTGTTTTTT. Encoded protein: CASSLVAGVFSTGELFF.

V usage is TRBV6-5 and J usage is TRBJ1-4, with D possibly being TRBD1 (6 bases). This CDR3 comprises 15 residues. Germline V lookup: CDR1 MNHEY, CDR2 SVGAGI. Trimming took 0 bases from V and 6 from J, leaving 11 bases between them. CDR3 DNA: TGTGCCAGCAGTTACTCGGGGACAAGGGATGAAAAACTGTTTTTT. It codes for CASSYSGTRDEKLFF.